The source of this T cell receptor (beta chain) is a study of T-cell reconstitution after alpha-beta-depleted transplantation in children. The study, taken as a whole, reports: The main origin of T-cell counts and diversity one year after transplant was newly produced T cells. About two months after transplant, alpha-beta T cells reportedly came from several hundred expanded graft clones.

Unique molecular identifiers were incorporated when the TCRbeta library was constructed. TCRdb re-derived calls from the PCR reads in MiXCR, one entry per CDR3 protein. The sample contains around 270,000 distinct CDR3 sequences, almost 8% of which appear only once. Per germline, CDR1 SGHTA and CDR2 FQGTGA. The CDR3 has 14 residues. V shed 0 bases and J shed 1 base, with 7 bases lying between them. Ten or more counts support this clonotype. The antigen is unknown. The V gene is TRBV7-3, the J gene TRBJ2-7; D is unclear. The specimen comprised peripheral blood, sampled 360 days after TCRalphabeta/CD19-depleted stem cell transplant. This TCR came from a female patient between 2 and 15 years old who had a stem cell transplant for Fanconi anemia, so the T cells may come from the graft donor. The CDR3: CASSLTSDSYEQYF. For the CDR3, the DNA is TGTGCCAGCAGCTTAACGTCGGATTCCTACGAGCAGTACTTC.